Described below is a single T cell receptor beta chain sequence and its context. Methods used by the authors: Nucleated cell counts were estimated from reference gene primer amplification. Produced via immunoSEQ multiplex PCR; TCRdb's table is partial and in-frame only. V and J calls plus clone size are reproduced from that table; the DNA served to infer D and trimming. The sample has a few hundred thousand clones; roughly 90% are singletons. The source of the sample is a study of blood T cell repertoires in COVID-19. In the study overall: Both acute and convalescent COVID-19 samples were obtained from the United States, Italy and Spain. Nucleic acid was either cDNA or gDNA, and it came from T cells, B-cell-depleted T cells, or PBMCs.

The germline V gene has CDR1 LGHNA and CDR2 YNFKEQ. The ends were cut back, 4 bases at V and 2 bases at J, with 10 bases in the middle. The CDR3 spans 14 residues. The V call is TRBV4-2, the J call TRBJ2-3; no clear D gene. The TCR was taken from a man aged 35-49 years with acute or convalescent COVID-19. Sequencing was done on a sample of peripheral blood. The DNA for the CDR3 is TGTGCCAGCAGCCCCCAGGTGTTCACAGATACGCAGTATTTT. It translates to CASSPQVFTDTQYF.